This T cell receptor (beta chain) was recovered during a study of T cells expressing NK-cell markers. For TCR beta, cDNA was produced by 5'RACE template switching with UMIs. One entry per CDR3 protein, without DNA, is what TCRdb gives after re-calling the 5' RACE reads. The sample's table shows about 460,000 distinct CDR3 sequences. The sequenced material came from blood T cells: a sorted CD56 or NKG2C T cell subset, CD4+ or CD8+ T cells, or bulk PBMC T cells (not recorded which). This sequence originates from a woman in her 50s in good health.

The CDR3 loop is CASSRTSSYEQYF. The V and J genes are TRBV5-1 and TRBJ2-7; TCRdb's D call of TRBD2 is untestable without DNA. Germline lookup yields CDR1 SGHRS and CDR2 YFSETQ. The CDR3 totals 13 residues.